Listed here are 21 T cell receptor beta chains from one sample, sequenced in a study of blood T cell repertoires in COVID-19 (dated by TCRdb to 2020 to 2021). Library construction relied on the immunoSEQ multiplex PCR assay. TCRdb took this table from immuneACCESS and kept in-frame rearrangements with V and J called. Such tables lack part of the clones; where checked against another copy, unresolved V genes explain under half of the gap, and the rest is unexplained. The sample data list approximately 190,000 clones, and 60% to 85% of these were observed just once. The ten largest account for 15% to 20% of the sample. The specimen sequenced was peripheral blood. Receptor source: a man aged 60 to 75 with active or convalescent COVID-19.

As DNA, the CDR3 is TGTGCCAGCAGCTTATTAGCGGGAAGCTCCTACAATGAGCAGTTCTTC. It translates to CASSLLAGSSYNEQFF. The chain joins TRBV7-3 to TRBJ2-1; 8 bases match TRBD2. Germline assignment: CDR1 SGHTA and CDR2 FQGTGA. J was trimmed by 0 bases and V by 2 bases; bases with no gene match: 3. The CDR3 is 16 amino acids.

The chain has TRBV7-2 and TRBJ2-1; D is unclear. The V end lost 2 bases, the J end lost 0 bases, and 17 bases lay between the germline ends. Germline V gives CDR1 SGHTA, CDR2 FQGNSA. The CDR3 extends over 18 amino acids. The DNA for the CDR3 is TGTGCCAGCAGCTTATACGGCGTGGTAGCCCCCTCCTACAATGAGCAGTTCTTC. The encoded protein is CASSLYGVVAPSYNEQFF.

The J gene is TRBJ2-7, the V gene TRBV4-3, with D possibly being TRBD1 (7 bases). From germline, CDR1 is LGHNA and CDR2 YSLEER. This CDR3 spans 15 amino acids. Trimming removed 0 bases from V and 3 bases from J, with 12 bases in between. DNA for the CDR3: TGCGCCAGCAGCCAAGACGCGCAGGGGGGCTACGAGCAGTACTTC. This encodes CASSQDAQGGYEQYF.

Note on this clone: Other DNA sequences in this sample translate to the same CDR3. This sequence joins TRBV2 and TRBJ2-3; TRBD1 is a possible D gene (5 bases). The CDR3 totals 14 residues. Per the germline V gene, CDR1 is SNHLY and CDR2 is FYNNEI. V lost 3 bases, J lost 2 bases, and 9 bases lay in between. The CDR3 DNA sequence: TGTGCCAGCAGTGAGGGGCCCTCCACAGATACGCAGTATTTT. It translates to CASSEGPSTDTQYF.

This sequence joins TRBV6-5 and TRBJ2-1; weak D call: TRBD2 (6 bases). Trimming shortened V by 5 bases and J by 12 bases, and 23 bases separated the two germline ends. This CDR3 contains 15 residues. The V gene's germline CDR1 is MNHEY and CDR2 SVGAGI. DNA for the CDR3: TGTGCCAGCAGTCTCCGCCGGGACTTCAGTGGTGGGCAGTTCTTC. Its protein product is CASSLRRDFSGGQFF.

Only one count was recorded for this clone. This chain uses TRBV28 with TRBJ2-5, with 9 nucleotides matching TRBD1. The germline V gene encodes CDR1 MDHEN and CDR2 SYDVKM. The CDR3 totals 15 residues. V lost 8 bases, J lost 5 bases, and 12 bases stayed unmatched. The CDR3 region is CASPPNRGLFETQYF. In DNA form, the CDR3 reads TGTGCCAGCCCCCCCAACAGGGGGCTTTTCGAGACCCAGTACTTC.

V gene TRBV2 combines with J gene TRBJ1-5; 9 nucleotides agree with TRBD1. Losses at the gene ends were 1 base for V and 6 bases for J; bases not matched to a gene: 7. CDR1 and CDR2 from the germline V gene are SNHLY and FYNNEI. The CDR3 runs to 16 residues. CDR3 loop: CASSEGGTGYGQPQHF. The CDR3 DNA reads TGTGCCAGCAGTGAAGGAGGGACAGGGTACGGTCAGCCCCAGCATTTT.

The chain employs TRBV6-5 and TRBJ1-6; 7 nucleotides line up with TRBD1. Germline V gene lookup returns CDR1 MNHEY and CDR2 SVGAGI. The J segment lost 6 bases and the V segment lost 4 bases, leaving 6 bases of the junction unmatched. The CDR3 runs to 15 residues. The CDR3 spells CASSFMQGVNSPLHF. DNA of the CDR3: TGTGCCAGCAGTTTTATGCAGGGGGTTAATTCACCCCTCCACTTT.

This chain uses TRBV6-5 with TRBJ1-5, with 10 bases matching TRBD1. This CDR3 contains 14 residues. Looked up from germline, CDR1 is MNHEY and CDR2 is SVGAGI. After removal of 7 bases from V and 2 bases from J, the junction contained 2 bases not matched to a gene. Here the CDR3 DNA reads TGTGCCAGCAAGGGGACAGGGGGCAATCAGCCCCAGCATTTT. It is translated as CASKGTGGNQPQHF.

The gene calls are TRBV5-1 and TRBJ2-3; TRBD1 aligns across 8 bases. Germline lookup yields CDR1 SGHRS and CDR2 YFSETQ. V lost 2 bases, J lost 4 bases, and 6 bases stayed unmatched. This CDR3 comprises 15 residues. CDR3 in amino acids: CASSLRQGNPDTQYF. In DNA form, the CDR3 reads TGCGCCAGCAGCTTAAGACAGGGGAATCCAGATACGCAGTATTTT.

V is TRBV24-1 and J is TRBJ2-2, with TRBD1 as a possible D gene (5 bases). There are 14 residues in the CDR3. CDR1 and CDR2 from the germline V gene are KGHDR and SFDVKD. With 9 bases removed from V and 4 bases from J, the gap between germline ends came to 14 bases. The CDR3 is CATDAGPSTGELFF. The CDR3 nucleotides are TGTGCCACCGACGCAGGGCCTTCCACCGGGGAGCTGTTTTTT.

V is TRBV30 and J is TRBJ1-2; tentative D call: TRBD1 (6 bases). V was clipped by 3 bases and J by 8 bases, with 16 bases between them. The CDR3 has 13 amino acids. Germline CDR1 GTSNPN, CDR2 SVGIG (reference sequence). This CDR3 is CAWRPTGFSGYTF. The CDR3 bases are TGTGCCTGGAGACCCACAGGGTTTAGCGGCTACACCTTC.

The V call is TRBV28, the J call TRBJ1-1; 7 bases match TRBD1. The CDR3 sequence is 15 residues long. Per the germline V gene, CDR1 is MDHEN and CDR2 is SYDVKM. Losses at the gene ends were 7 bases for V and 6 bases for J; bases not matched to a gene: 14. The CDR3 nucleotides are TGTGCCAGCACCTACGCTGTGCAGGGGGTAGCTGAAGCTTTCTTT. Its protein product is CASTYAVQGVAEAFF.

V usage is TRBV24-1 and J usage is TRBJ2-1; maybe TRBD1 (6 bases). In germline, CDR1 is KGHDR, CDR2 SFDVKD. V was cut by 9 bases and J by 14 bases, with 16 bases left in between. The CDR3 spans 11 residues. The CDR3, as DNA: TGTGCCACCGGACGACAGGTGGTCGAGTTCTTC. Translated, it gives CATGRQVVEFF.

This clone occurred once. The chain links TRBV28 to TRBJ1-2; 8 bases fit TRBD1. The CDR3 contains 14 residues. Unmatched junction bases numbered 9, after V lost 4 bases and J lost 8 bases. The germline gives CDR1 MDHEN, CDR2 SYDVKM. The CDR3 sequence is CASSWQTGGWGYTF. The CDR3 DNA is TGTGCCAGCAGTTGGCAAACAGGGGGATGGGGCTACACCTTC.

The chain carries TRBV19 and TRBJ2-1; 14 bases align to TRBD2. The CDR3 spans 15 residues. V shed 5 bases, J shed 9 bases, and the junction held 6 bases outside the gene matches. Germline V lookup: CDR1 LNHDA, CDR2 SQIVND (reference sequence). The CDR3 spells CASSSAGLAGVEQFF. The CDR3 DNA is TGTGCCAGTAGTTCCGCGGGACTAGCGGGAGTTGAGCAGTTCTTC.

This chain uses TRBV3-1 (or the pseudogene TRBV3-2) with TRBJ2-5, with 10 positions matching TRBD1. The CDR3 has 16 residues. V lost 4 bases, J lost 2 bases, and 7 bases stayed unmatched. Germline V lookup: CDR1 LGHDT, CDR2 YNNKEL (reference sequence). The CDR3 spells CASSPSGGQGQETQYF. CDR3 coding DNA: TGTGCCAGCAGCCCTAGTGGGGGACAGGGGCAAGAGACCCAGTACTTC.

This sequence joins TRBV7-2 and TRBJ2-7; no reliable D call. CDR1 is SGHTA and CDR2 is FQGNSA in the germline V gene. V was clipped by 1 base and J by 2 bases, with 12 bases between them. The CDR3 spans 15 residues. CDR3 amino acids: CASSLVRGRAYEQYF. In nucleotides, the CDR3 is TGTGCCAGCAGCTTAGTTCGCGGCAGAGCCTACGAGCAGTACTTC.

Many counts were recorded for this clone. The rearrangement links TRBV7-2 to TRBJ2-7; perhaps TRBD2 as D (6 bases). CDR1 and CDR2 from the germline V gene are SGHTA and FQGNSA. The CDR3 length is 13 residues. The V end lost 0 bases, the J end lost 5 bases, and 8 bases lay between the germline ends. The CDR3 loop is CASSLASGDEQYF. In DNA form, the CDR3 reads TGTGCCAGCAGCTTAGCTAGCGGAGACGAGCAGTACTTC.

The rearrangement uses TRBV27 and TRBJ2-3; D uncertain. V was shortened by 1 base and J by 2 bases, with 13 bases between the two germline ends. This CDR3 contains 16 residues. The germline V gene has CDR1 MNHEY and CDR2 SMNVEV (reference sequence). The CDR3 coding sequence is TGTGCCAGCAGTTTATATTGGGCAGTCCTCACAGATACGCAGTATTTT. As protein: CASSLYWAVLTDTQYF.

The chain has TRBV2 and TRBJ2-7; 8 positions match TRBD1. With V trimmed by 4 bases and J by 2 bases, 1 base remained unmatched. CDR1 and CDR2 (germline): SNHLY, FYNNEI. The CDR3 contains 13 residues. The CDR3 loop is CASSGTGTYEQYF. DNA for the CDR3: TGTGCCAGCAGTGGGACAGGGACCTACGAGCAGTACTTC.